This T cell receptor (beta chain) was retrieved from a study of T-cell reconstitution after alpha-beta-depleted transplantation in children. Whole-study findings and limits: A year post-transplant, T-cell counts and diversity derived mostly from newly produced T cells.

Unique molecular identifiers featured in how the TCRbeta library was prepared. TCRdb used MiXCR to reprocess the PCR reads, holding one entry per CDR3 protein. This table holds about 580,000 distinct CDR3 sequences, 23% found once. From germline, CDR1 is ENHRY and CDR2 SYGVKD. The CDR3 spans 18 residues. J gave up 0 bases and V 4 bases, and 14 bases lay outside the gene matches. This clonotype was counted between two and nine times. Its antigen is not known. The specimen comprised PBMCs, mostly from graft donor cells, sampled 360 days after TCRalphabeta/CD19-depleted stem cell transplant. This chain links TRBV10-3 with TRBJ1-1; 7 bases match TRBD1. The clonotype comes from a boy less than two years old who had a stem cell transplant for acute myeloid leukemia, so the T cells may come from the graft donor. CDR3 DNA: TGTGCCATCAGTGGCCCCCCGGGACAGCGCCAAATGAACACTGAAGCTTTCTTT. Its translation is CAISGPPGQRQMNTEAFF.